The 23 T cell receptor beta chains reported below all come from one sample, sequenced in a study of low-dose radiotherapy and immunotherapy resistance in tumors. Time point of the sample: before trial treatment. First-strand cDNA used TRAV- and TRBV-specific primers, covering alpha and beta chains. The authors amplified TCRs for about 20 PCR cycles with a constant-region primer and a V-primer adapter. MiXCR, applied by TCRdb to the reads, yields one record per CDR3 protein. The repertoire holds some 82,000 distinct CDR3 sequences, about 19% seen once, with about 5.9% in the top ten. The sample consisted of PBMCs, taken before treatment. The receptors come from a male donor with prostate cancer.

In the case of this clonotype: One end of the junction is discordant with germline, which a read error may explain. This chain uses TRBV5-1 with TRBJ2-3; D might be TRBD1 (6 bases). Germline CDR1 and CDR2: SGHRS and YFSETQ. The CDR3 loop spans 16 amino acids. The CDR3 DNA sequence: TGTGCCAGCAGCACCAGCCTATGGGGACACACAGATACGCAGTATTTT. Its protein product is CASSTSLWGHTDTQYF.

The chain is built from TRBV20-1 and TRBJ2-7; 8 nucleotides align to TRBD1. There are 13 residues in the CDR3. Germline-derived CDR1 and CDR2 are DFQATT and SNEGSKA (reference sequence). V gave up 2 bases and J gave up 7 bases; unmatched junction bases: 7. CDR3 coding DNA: TGCAGTGCTAGAAGACAGGGGATTGGGGAGCAGTACTTC. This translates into CSARRQGIGEQYF.

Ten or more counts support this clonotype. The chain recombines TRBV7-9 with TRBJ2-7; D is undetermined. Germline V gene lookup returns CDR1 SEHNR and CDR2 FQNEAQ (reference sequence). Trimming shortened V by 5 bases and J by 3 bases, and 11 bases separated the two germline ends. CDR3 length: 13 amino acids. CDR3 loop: CASSPPINYEQYF. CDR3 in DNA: TGTGCCAGCAGCCCTCCCATCAACTACGAGCAGTACTTC.

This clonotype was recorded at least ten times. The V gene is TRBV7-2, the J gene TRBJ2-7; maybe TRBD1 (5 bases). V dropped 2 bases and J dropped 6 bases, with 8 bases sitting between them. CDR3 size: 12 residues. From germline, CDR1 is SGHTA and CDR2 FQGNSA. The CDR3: CASSLQGAEQYF. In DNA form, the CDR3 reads TGTGCCAGCAGCTTACAGGGCGCCGAGCAGTACTTC.

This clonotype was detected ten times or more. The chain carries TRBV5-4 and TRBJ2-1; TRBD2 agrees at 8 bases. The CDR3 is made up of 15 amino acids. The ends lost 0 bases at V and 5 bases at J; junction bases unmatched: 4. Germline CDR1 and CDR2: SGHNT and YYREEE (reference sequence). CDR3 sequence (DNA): TGTGCCAGCAGCTTGGACGGGGGGGGGCACAATGAGCAGTTCTTC. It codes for CASSLDGGGHNEQFF.

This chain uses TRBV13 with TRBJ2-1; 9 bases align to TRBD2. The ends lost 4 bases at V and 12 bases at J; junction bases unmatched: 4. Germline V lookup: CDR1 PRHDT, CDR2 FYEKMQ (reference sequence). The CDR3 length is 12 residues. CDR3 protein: CASSSQTSGQFF. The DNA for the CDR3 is TGTGCCAGCAGCTCCCAGACTAGCGGGCAGTTCTTC.

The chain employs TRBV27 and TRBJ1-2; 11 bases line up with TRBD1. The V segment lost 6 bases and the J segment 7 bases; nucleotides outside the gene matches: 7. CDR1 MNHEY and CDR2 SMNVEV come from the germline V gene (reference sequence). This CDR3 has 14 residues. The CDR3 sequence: CASSPGQGARGYTF. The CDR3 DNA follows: TGTGCCAGCAGCCCAGGACAGGGGGCGCGTGGCTACACCTTC.

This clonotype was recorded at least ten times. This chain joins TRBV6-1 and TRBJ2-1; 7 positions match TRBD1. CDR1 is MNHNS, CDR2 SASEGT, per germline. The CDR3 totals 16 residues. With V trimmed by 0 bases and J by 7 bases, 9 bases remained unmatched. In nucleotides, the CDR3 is TGTGCCAGCAGTGAAGCCATAGGGGGCGGGCGGAATGAGCAGTTCTTC. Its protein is CASSEAIGGGRNEQFF.

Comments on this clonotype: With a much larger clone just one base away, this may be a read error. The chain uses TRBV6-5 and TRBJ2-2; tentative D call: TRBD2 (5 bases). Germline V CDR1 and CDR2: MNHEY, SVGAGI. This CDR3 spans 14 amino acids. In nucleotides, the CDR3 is TGTGCCAGCAGTTCCCAAGGCCGGGTGGAGGAGCTGTCTTTT. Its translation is CASSSQGRVEELSF.

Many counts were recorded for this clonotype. CDR3 protein: CASSLARRREGSLGEQYF. As DNA, the CDR3 is TGTGCCAGCAGCTTAGCGAGGAGACGGGAGGGATCTCTAGGGGAGCAGTACTTC. This chain links TRBV7-6 with TRBJ2-7; 8 bases fit TRBD2. From germline, CDR1 is SGHVS and CDR2 FNYEAQ. Trimming removed 0 bases from V and 7 bases from J; junction bases left unmatched: 17. The CDR3 runs to 18 residues.

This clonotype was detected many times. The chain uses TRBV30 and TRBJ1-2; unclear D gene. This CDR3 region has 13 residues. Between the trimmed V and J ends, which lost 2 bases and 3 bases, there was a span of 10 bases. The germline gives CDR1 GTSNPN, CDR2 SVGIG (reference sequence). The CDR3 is CAWSPPPHYGYTF. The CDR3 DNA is TGTGCCTGGAGTCCACCTCCCCACTATGGCTACACCTTC. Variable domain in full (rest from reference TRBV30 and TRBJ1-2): SQTIHQWPATLVQPVGSPLSLECTVEGTSNPNLYWYRQAAGRGLQLLFYSVGIGQISSEVPQNLSASRPQDRQFILSSKKLLLSDSGFYLCAWSPPPHYGYTFGSGTRLTVV.

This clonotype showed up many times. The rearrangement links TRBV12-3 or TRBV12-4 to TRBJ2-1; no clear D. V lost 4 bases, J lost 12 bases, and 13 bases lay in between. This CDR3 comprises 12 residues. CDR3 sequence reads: CASSSHPAGQFF. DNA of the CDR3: TGTGCCAGCAGTTCCCACCCAGCTGGGCAGTTCTTC.

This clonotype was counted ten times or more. The CDR3 sequence is CASSAGRGEETQYF. DNA for the CDR3: TGTGCCAGCAGCGCAGGACGGGGGGAAGAGACCCAGTACTTC. The chain has TRBV2 and TRBJ2-5; 7 bases map to TRBD2. CDR1 is SNHLY, CDR2 FYNNEI, per germline. Losses at the gene ends were 6 bases for V and 3 bases for J; bases not matched to a gene: 7. The CDR3 spans 14 residues.

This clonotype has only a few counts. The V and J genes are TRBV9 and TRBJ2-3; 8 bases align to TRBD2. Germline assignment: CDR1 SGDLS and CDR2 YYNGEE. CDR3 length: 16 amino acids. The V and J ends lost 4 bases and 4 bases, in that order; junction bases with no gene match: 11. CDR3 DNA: TGTGCCAGCAGCAAGAGACCGGGACTAGTTCCAGATACGCAGTATTTT. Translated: CASSKRPGLVPDTQYF.

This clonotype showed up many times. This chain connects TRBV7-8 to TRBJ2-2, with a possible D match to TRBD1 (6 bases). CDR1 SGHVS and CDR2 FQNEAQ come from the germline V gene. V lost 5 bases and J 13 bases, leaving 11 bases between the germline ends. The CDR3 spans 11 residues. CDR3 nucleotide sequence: TGTGCCAGCAGCGAGAGGGGGTTGCTGTTTTTT. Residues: CASSERGLLFF. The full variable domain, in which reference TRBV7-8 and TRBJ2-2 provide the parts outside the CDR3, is GAGVSQSPRYKVAKRGQDVALRCDPISGHVSLFWYQQALGQGPEFLTYFQNEAQLDKSGLPSDRFFAERPEGSVSTLKIQRTQQEDSAVYLCASSERGLLFFGEGSRLTVL.

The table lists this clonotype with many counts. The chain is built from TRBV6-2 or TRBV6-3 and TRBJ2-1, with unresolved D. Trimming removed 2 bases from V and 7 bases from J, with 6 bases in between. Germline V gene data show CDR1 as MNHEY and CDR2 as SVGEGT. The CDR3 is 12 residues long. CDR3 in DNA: TGTGCCAGCAGTTACGGCGTGAATGAGCAGTTCTTC. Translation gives CASSYGVNEQFF.

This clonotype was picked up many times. DNA for the CDR3: TGCAGTGCTAGACCGCCGGGGCGCTCCTACAATGAGCAGTTCTTC. The encoded protein is CSARPPGRSYNEQFF. The chain combines TRBV20-1 with TRBJ2-1; the D gene could be TRBD1 or TRBD2 (5 bases each). The germline V gene has CDR1 DFQATT and CDR2 SNEGSKA (reference sequence). V lost 2 bases and J 0 bases, leaving 11 bases between the germline ends. The CDR3 consists of 15 residues.

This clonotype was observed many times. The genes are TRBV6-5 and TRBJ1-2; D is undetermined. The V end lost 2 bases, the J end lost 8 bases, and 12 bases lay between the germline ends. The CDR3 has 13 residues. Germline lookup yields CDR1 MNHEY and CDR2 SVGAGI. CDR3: CASSYGASRGYTF. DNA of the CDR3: TGTGCCAGCAGTTACGGCGCCAGCAGGGGCTACACCTTC.

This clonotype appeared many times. CDR3 sequence (DNA): TGTGCCACCTCCGACCGGGGGGGTGCAGATACGCAGTATTTT. It yields the protein CATSDRGGADTQYF. The genes are TRBV7-9 and TRBJ2-3, with 8 bases fitting TRBD2. The CDR3 runs 14 residues. The germline gives CDR1 SEHNR, CDR2 FQNEAQ (reference sequence). V lost 10 bases to trimming and J lost 4 bases; unmatched junction nucleotides: 10. Based on the CDR3 plus reference TRBV7-9 and TRBJ2-3, the full variable domain is DTGVSQNPRHKITKRGQNVTFRCDPISEHNRLYWYRQTLGQGPEFLTYFQNEAQLEKSRLLSDRFSAERPKGSFSTLEIQRTEQGDSAMYLCATSDRGGADTQYFGPGTRLTVL.

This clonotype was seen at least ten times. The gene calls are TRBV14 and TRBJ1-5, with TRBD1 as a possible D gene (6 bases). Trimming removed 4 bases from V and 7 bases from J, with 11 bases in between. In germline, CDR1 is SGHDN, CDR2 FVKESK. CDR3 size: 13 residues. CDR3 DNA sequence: TGTGCCAGCAGCCCGGGGGGCCCCCAGCCCCAGCATTTT. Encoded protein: CASSPGGPQPQHF.

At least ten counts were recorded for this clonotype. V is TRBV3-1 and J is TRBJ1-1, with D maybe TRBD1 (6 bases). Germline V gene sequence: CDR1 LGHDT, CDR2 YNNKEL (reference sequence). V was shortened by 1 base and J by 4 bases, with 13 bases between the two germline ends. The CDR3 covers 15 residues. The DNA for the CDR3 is TGTGCCAGCAGCCAAGCAGGGGCGGGGAGCACTGAAGCTTTCTTT. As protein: CASSQAGAGSTEAFF.

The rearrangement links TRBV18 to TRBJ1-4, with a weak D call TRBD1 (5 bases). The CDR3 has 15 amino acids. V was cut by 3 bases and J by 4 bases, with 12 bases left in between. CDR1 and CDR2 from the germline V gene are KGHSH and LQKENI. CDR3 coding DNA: TGTGCCAGCTCACCGGGGCGTCAGAGTAATGAAAAACTGTTTTTT. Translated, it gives CASSPGRQSNEKLFF.

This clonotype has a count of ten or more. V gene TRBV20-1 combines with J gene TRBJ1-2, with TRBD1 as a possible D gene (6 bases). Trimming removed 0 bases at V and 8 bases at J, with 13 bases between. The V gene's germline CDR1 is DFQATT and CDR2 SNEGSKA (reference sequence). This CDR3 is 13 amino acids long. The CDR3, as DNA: TGCAGTGCTAGAGACAGGGACACGAACGGCTACACCTTC. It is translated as CSARDRDTNGYTF.